The 11 T cell receptor beta chains in this list originate from one sample, sequenced in a study of shared clonotypes between healthy human individuals. The table came from immunoSEQ multiplex PCR; TCRdb's copy has only in-frame clones and leaves some out. The table has around 1.6 million clones, 95% to 99% seen once; the top ten hold roughly 0.42%. Material: naive CD4+ T cells sorted from blood. Noted subset: CD45RA+ positively selected. The receptors shown here come from a man aged 25 to 45 in good health.

The rearrangement joins TRBV28 to TRBJ2-5; D gene uncertain. Per germline, CDR1 MDHEN and CDR2 SYDVKM. The CDR3 covers 12 residues. V gave up 2 bases and J gave up 6 bases, with 7 bases separating them. This CDR3 reads CASSLSAQTQYF. As DNA, the CDR3 is TGTGCCAGCAGTTTAAGTGCTCAGACCCAGTACTTC.

The chain has TRBV15 and TRBJ1-4, with TRBD1 as a possible D gene (5 bases). V lost 3 bases, J lost 4 bases, and 12 bases lay in between. This CDR3 has 15 amino acids. The germline V gene encodes CDR1 LNHNV and CDR2 YYDKDF (reference sequence). The DNA of the CDR3 is TGTGCCACCAGCAGTAGGGACGGTCGTAATGAAAAACTGTTTTTT. Encoded protein: CATSSRDGRNEKLFF.

The chain recombines TRBV2 with TRBJ1-1, with TRBD1 matching over 7 bases. The V segment lost 7 bases and the J segment 11 bases; nucleotides outside the gene matches: 13. The CDR3 runs 13 residues. CDR1 is SNHLY, CDR2 FYNNEI, per germline. The CDR3 DNA follows: TGTGCCAGCAACGGCGAGGACAGGATTATTGCTTTCTTT. It is translated as CASNGEDRIIAFF.

The rearrangement joins TRBV11-3 to TRBJ1-1; no clear D. Germline assignment: CDR1 SGHNT and CDR2 YENEEA. The V end lost 0 bases, the J end lost 7 bases, and 9 bases lay between the germline ends. The CDR3 sequence is 13 residues long. CDR3: CASSLDPGSEAFF. The CDR3 DNA reads TGTGCCAGCAGCTTAGATCCCGGGAGTGAAGCTTTCTTT.

The J gene is TRBJ2-1, the V gene TRBV27; 9 bases are a match to TRBD2. The CDR3 is 18 amino acids. Germline CDR1 MNHEY, CDR2 SMNVEV (reference sequence). With V trimmed by 6 bases and J by 0 bases, 12 bases remained unmatched. CDR3 region: CASREERGTSLSYNEQFF. In DNA form, the CDR3 reads TGTGCCAGCAGGGAAGAGAGAGGGACTAGCCTCTCCTACAATGAGCAGTTCTTC.

J is TRBJ1-1 and V is TRBV5-4, with no clear D. CDR1 and CDR2 from the germline V gene are SGHNT and YYREEE (reference sequence). The V end was cut by 0 bases, the J end by 4 bases, with 16 bases between. This CDR3 contains 16 residues. The CDR3 loop reads CASSLALSAGATEAFF. The CDR3 DNA reads as TGTGCCAGCAGCTTGGCCCTTTCGGCTGGAGCCACTGAAGCTTTCTTT.

V is TRBV19 and J is TRBJ2-5, with unresolved D. The V and J ends lost 5 bases and 3 bases respectively, with 16 bases between them. The V gene's germline CDR1 is LNHDA and CDR2 SQIVND (reference sequence). The CDR3 totals 15 residues. CDR3 residues: CASSLHRAVKETQYF. The DNA for the CDR3 is TGTGCCAGTAGTCTGCACCGGGCCGTAAAAGAGACCCAGTACTTC.

The CDR3 protein is CASSPRGTSILTNEKLFF. The CDR3 DNA reads as TGTGCCAGCAGCCCAAGAGGGACCTCGATCCTGACTAATGAAAAACTGTTTTTT. J is TRBJ1-4 and V is TRBV7-9; D is possibly TRBD1 (5 bases). The CDR3 consists of 18 residues. V was clipped by 5 bases and J by 2 bases, with 21 bases between them. Germline V gives CDR1 SEHNR, CDR2 FQNEAQ (reference sequence).

The chain carries TRBV11-2 and TRBJ2-1; D is perhaps TRBD2 (7 bases). From germline, CDR1 is SGHAT and CDR2 FQNNGV. The CDR3 is 18 amino acids. Between the trimmed V and J ends, which lost 0 bases and 4 bases, there was a span of 19 bases. In DNA, the CDR3 is TGTGCCAGCAGCTTAGATCGAGGGGGGGTCCTCCCGTACAATGAGCAGTTCTTC. This translates into CASSLDRGGVLPYNEQFF.

This chain links TRBV9 with TRBJ2-3; 16 bases match TRBD2. CDR3 size: 17 residues. CDR1 is SGDLS, CDR2 YYNGEE, per germline. J was trimmed by 8 bases and V by 5 bases; bases with no gene match: 11. The CDR3 coding sequence is TGTGCCAGCAGTCCTATAGGGACTAGCGGGAGGGCCTTTACGCAGTATTTT. It specifies CASSPIGTSGRAFTQYF.

This clone appeared a single time. V is TRBV7-2 and J is TRBJ1-1; D may be TRBD1 (5 bases). Germline CDR1 and CDR2: SGHTA and FQGNSA. V lost 5 bases and J lost 4, with 14 bases in between. The CDR3 length is 14 residues. The CDR3 sequence: CASSLYRGGTEAFF. In nucleotides, the CDR3 is TGTGCCAGCAGCCTATATAGGGGAGGCACTGAAGCTTTCTTT. The full variable domain, with the rest looked up from reference TRBV7-2 and TRBJ1-1, is GAGVSQSPSNKVTEKGKDVELRCDPISGHTALYWYRQSLGQGLEFLIYFQGNSAPDKSGLPSDRFSAERTGGSVSTLTIQRTQQEDSAVYLCASSLYRGGTEAFFGQGTRLTVV.